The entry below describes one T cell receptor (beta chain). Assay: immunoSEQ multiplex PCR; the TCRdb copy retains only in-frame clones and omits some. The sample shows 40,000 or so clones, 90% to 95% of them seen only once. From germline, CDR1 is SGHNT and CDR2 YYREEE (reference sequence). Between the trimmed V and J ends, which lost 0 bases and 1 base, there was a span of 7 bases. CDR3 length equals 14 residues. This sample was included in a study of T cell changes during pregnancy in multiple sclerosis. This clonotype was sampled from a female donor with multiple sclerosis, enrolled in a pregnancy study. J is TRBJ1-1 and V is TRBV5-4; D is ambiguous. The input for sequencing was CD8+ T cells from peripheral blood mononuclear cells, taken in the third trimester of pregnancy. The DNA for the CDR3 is TGTGCCAGCAGCTTGGACTCTGGGAACACTGAAGCTTTCTTT. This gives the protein CASSLDSGNTEAFF.